This T cell receptor (beta chain) comes out of a study of T cells in Graves' hyperthyroidism and ophthalmopathy. Exclusion followed for patients with uncontrolled infection, other autoimmune disease, pregnancy or lactation. Thyroid ultrasound and orbital computed tomography, with clinical symptoms and serum thyroxine and TRAb, informed diagnoses. Authors of the study amplified TCR beta CDR3 regions from RNA transcripts. The primer set for the first-round RT-PCR of the TCR CDR3 was HTBI. Using its own MiXCR run on the multiplex PCR reads, TCRdb lists one record per CDR3 protein. Altogether roughly 500,000 distinct CDR3 sequences are present, 40% to 55% being singletons, with the ten largest covering about 43%. This clonotype was seen at least ten times. The target antigen is unknown. Germline CDR1 is SGHNT and CDR2 is YYREEE (reference sequence). The CDR3 loop spans 15 amino acids. Trimming cost V 4 bases and J 0 bases, with 11 bases left between them.

Notes on the study in general: A model using 13 V-J features told ophthalmopathy apart from stable hyperthyroidism. Median prediction lead before ophthalmopathy onset was about 6.7 months with the model.

Sequenced material: peripheral blood or thyroid tissue (not recorded which). The receptor comes from an adult woman with Graves' disease, either hyperthyroidism or ophthalmopathy (not recorded which). This chain links TRBV5-4 with TRBJ1-3; perhaps TRBD1 as D (6 bases). CDR3 sequence: CASSGQSRSGNTIYF. The DNA of the CDR3 is TGTGCCAGCAGCGGACAGAGCCGCTCTGGAAACACCATATATTTT.